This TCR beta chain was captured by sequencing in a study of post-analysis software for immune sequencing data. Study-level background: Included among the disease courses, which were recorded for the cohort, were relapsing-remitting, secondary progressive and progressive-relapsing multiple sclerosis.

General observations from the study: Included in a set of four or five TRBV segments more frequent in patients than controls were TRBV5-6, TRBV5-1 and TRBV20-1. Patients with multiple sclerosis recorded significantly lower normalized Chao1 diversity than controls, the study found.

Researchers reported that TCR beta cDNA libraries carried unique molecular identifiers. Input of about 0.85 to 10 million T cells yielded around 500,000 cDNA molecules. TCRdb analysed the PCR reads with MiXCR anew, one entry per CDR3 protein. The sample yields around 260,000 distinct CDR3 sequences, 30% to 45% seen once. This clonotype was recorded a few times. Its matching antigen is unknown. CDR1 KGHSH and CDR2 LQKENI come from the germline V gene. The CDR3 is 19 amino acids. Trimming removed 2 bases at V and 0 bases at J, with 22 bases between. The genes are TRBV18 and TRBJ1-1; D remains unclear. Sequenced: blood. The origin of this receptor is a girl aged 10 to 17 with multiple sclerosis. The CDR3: CASSPLRSGPSSLNTEAFF. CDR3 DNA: TGTGCCAGCTCACCATTGCGGTCGGGCCCCTCCTCCTTGAACACTGAAGCTTTCTTT. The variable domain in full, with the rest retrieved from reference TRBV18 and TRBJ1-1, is NAGVMQNPRHLVRRRGQEARLRCSPMKGHSHVYWYRQLPEEGLKFMVYLQKENIIDESGMPKERFSAEFPKEGPSILRIQQVVRGDSAAYFCASSPLRSGPSSLNTEAFFGQGTRLTVV.